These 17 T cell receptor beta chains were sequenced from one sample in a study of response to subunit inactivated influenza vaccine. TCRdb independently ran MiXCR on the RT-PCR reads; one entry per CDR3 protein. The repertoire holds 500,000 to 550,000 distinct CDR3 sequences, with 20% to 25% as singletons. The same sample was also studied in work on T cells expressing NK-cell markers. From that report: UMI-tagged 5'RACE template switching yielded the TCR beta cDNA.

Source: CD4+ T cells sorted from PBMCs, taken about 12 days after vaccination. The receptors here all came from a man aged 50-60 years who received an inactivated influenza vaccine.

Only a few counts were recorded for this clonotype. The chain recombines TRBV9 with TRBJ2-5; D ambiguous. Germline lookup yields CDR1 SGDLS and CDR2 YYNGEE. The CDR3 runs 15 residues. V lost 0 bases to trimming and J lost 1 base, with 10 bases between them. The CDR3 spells CASSVAPLVQETQYF. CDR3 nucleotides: TGTGCCAGCAGCGTAGCCCCATTGGTCCAAGAGACCCAGTACTTC. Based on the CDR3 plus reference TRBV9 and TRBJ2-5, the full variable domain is DSGVTQTPKHLITATGQRVTLRCSPRSGDLSVYWYQQSLDQGLQFLIQYYNGEERAKGNILERFSAQQFPDLHSELNLSSLELGDSALYFCASSVAPLVQETQYFGPGTRLLVL.

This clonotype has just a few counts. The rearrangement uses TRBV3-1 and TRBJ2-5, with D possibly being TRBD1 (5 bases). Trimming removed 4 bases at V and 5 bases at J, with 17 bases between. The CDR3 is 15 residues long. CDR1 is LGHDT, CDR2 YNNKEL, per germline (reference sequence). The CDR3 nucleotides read TGTGCCAGCAGCCCCGCTGGGGCCCTACAGGAGACCCAGTACTTC. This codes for CASSPAGALQETQYF.

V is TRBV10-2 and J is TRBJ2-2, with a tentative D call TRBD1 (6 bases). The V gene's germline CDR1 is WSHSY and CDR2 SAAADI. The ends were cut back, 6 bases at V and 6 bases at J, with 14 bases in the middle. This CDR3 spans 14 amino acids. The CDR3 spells CASSPGTNSGELFF. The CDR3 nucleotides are TGCGCCAGCAGCCCCGGGACAAATTCCGGGGAGCTGTTTTTT.

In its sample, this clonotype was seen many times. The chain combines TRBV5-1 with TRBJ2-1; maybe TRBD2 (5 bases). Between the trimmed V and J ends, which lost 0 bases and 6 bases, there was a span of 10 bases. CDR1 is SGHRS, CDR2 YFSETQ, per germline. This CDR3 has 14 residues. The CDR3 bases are TGCGCCAGCAGCTTGGTACCGGGGATCAATGAGCAGTTCTTC. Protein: CASSLVPGINEQFF.

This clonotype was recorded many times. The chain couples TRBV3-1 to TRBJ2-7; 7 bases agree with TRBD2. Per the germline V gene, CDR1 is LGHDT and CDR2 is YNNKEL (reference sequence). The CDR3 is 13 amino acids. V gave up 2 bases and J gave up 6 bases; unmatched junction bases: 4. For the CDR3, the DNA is TGTGCCAGCAGCCAAAGGACTAGTCGCGAGCAGTACTTC. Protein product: CASSQRTSREQYF.

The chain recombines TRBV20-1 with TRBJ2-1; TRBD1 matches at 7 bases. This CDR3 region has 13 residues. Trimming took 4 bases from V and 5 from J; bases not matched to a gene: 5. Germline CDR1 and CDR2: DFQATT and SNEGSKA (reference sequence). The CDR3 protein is CSAIRDSHNEQFF. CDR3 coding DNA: TGCAGTGCTATCCGGGACAGCCACAATGAGCAGTTCTTC.

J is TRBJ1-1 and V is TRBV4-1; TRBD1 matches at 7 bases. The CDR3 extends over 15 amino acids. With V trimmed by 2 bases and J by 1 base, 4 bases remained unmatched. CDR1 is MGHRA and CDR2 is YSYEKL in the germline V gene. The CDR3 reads CASSQLGQPNTEAFF. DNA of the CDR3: TGCGCCAGCAGCCAACTGGGACAGCCGAACACTGAAGCTTTCTTT.

CDR3 sequence reads: CASSAPTGAVEKLFF. Here the CDR3 DNA reads TGTGCCAGTAGTGCCCCGACGGGGGCGGTTGAAAAACTGTTTTTT. The chain employs TRBV19 and TRBJ1-4, with D possibly matching TRBD1 (6 bases). The CDR3 consists of 15 residues. The V end was cut by 5 bases, the J end by 7 bases, with 17 bases between. Germline V gives CDR1 LNHDA, CDR2 SQIVND (reference sequence). The variable domain in full, completed from reference TRBV19 and TRBJ1-4, reads DGGITQSPKYLFRKEGQNVTLSCEQNLNHDAMYWYRQDPGQGLRLIYYSQIVNDFQKGDIAEGYSVSREKKESFPLTVTSAQKNPTAFYLCASSAPTGAVEKLFFGSGTQLSVL.

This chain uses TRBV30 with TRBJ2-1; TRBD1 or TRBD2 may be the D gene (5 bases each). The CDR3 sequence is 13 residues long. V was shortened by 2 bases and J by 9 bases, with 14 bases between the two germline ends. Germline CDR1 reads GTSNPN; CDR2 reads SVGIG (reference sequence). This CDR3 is CAWSWDGRGEQFF. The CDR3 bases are TGTGCCTGGAGTTGGGACGGTCGGGGTGAGCAGTTCTTC.

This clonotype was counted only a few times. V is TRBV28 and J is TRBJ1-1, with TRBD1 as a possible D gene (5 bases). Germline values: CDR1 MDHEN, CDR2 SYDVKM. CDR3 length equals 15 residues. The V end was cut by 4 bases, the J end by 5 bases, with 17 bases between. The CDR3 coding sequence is TGTGCCAGCAGTTATGGGACGCCAAGAAGGACTGAAGCTTTCTTT. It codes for CASSYGTPRRTEAFF.

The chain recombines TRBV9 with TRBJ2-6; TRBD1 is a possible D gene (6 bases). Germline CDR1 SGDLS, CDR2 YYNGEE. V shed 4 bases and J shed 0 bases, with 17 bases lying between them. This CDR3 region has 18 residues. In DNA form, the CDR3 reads TGTGCCAGCAGCTTCTCCTGGACAGCCACCTCTGGGGCCAACGTCCTGACTTTC. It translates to CASSFSWTATSGANVLTF. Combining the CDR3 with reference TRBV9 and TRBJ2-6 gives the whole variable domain DSGVTQTPKHLITATGQRVTLRCSPRSGDLSVYWYQQSLDQGLQFLIQYYNGEERAKGNILERFSAQQFPDLHSELNLSSLELGDSALYFCASSFSWTATSGANVLTFGAGSRLTVL.

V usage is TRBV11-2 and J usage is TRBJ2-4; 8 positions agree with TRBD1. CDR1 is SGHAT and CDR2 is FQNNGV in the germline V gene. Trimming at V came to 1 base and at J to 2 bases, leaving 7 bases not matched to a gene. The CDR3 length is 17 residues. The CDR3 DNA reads TGTGCCAGCAGCTTAGGAACAGGGGGGCCCTCCAAAAACATTCAGTACTTC. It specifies CASSLGTGGPSKNIQYF. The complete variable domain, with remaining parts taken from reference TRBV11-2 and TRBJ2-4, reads EAGVAQSPRYKIIEKRQSVAFWCNPISGHATLYWYQQILGQGPKLLIQFQNNGVVDDSQLPKDRFSAERLKGVDSTLKIQPAKLEDSAVYLCASSLGTGGPSKNIQYFGAGTRLSVL.

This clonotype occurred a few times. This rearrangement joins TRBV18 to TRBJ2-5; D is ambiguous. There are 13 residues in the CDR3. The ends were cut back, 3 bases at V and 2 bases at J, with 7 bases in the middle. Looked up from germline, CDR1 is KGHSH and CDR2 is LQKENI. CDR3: CASSPRVQETQYF. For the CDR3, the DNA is TGTGCCAGCTCACCCCGGGTACAAGAGACCCAGTACTTC.

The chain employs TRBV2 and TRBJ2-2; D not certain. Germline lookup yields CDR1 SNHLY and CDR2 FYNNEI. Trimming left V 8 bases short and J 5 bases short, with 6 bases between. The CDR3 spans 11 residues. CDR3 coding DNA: TGTGCCAGCTATCGGACCGGGGAGCTGTTTTTT. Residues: CASYRTGELFF.

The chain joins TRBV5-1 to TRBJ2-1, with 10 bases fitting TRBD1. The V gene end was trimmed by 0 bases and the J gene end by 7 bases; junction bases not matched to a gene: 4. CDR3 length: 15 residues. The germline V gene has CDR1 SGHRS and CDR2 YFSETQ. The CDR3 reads CASSLATDRGNEQFF. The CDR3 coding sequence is TGCGCCAGCAGCTTGGCCACGGACAGGGGGAATGAGCAGTTCTTC.

The CDR3 bases are TGTGCCAGCAGCTTCAGACAGTCGGCCAAAAACATTCAGTACTTC. Protein sequence: CASSFRQSAKNIQYF. The chain recombines TRBV5-4 with TRBJ2-4; D is perhaps TRBD1 (5 bases). This CDR3 is 15 amino acids long. V was cut by 2 bases and J by 1 base, with 10 bases left in between. In germline, CDR1 is SGHNT, CDR2 YYREEE (reference sequence). The entire variable domain, with the rest obtained from reference TRBV5-4 and TRBJ2-4, is as follows: ETGVTQSPTHLIKTRGQQVTLRCSSQSGHNTVSWYQQALGQGPQFIFQYYREEENGRGNFPPRFSGLQFPNYSSELNVNALELDDSALYLCASSFRQSAKNIQYFGAGTRLSVL.

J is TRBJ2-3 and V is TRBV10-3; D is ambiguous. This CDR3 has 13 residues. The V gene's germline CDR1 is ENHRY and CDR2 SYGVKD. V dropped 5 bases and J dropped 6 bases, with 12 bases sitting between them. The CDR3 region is CAISRNARDTQYF. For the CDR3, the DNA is TGTGCCATCAGTAGAAATGCCCGGGATACGCAGTATTTT.